This T cell receptor (beta chain) was recorded in a study of technical replicates of blood from a handful of donors. The repertoire was sequenced with immunoSEQ multiplex PCR; TCRdb's copy has only in-frame clones and lacks some. The sample yields tens of thousands of clones, 90% to 95% seen once. Germline V gene data show CDR1 as SEHNR and CDR2 as FQNEAQ (reference sequence). This CDR3 spans 12 amino acids. V was clipped by 3 bases and J by 5 bases; unmatched bases: 1. The receptor's source is a human donor in good health. The specimen sequenced was T cells isolated from PBMCs. The chain joins TRBV7-9 to TRBJ2-7; 7 bases fit TRBD1. The CDR3 region is CASSLTGNEQYF. The CDR3 coding sequence is TGTGCCAGCAGCTTGACAGGGAACGAGCAGTACTTC. The full variable domain, with the rest looked up from reference TRBV7-9 and TRBJ2-7, is DTGVSQNPRHKITKRGQNVTFRCDPISEHNRLYWYRQTLGQGPEFLTYFQNEAQLEKSRLLSDRFSAERPKGSFSTLEIQRTEQGDSAMYLCASSLTGNEQYFGPGTRLTVT.